One and the same sample provided the 29 T cell receptor beta chains below, sequenced in a study of blood T cell repertoires in COVID-19. Assay used: immunoSEQ multiplex PCR; TCRdb lists only in-frame clones, some missing. The data show 100,000 to 150,000 clones, with around 78% seen just once and 2% to 2.5% held by the top ten. Sequencing was performed on peripheral blood. The receptors come from a man between 65 and 85 years old with acute or convalescent COVID-19.

The chain employs TRBV7-2 and TRBJ1-1; D not resolved. The V end was cut by 4 bases, the J end by 3 bases, with 9 bases between. The germline CDR1 and CDR2 sequences are SGHTA and FQGNSA. This CDR3 comprises 13 residues. DNA of the CDR3: TGTGCCAGCAGCTCGGTAATCCACACTGAAGCTTTCTTT. It translates to CASSSVIHTEAFF.

This chain uses TRBV7-8 with TRBJ1-5; D is undetermined. Trimming stripped 0 bases from V and 4 bases from J, with 10 bases between. Germline lookup yields CDR1 SGHVS and CDR2 FQNEAQ. This CDR3 is built from 15 residues. The DNA of the CDR3 is TGTGCCAGCAGCTTAGCCGGCCAGGATAATCAGCCCCAGCATTTT. As protein: CASSLAGQDNQPQHF.

This chain links TRBV6-5 with TRBJ2-7; 9 nucleotides agree with TRBD1. The CDR3 loop spans 14 amino acids. Germline CDR1 MNHEY, CDR2 SVGAGI. The ends lost 6 bases at V and 1 base at J; junction bases unmatched: 4. The CDR3 DNA reads TGTGCCAGCAGAGCCGGGACAGGGTCCTACGAGCAGTACTTC. Translation: CASRAGTGSYEQYF.

This chain connects TRBV14 to TRBJ1-1; D is unresolved. Germline loops: CDR1 SGHDN, CDR2 FVKESK. The V and J ends lost 2 bases and 4 bases respectively, with 11 bases between them. The CDR3 extends over 14 amino acids. As DNA, the CDR3 is TGTGCCAGCAGCCAATACCCGCGGGGCACTGAAGCTTTCTTT. As protein: CASSQYPRGTEAFF. The entire variable domain, with the rest obtained from reference TRBV14 and TRBJ1-1, is as follows: EAGVTQFPSHSVIEKGQTVTLRCDPISGHDNLYWYRRVMGKEIKFLLHFVKESKQDESGMPNNRFLAERTGGTYSTLKVQPAELEDSGVYFCASSQYPRGTEAFFGQGTRLTVV.

The chain carries TRBV5-1 and TRBJ2-7; the D gene is possibly TRBD1 (5 bases). CDR3 length: 13 amino acids. The germline V gene encodes CDR1 SGHRS and CDR2 YFSETQ. Between the trimmed V and J ends, which lost 4 bases and 9 bases, there was a span of 17 bases. The CDR3 sequence: CASSPVQGVAQYF. For the CDR3, the DNA is TGCGCCAGCAGCCCCGTCCAGGGTGTAGCGCAGTACTTC.

The V gene is TRBV7-2, the J gene TRBJ1-3; TRBD1 agrees at 8 bases. The J segment lost 4 bases and the V segment lost 0 bases, leaving 17 bases of the junction unmatched. The CDR3 consists of 20 residues. CDR1 and CDR2 (germline): SGHTA, FQGNSA. As DNA, the CDR3 is TGTGCCAGCAGCTTAGCTTGGCGATCGACAGGGGCAAGGGCCGGAAACACCATATATTTT. Translated, it gives CASSLAWRSTGARAGNTIYF.

The chain joins TRBV27 to TRBJ1-6; 8 nucleotides agree with TRBD1. Germline V CDR1 and CDR2: MNHEY, SMNVEV (reference sequence). V shed 7 bases, J shed 8 bases, and the junction held 10 bases outside the gene matches. CDR3 length equals 15 residues. DNA for the CDR3: TGTGCCAGCAAGGACAGGGCGGGGATGTATTCACCCCTCCACTTT. It codes for CASKDRAGMYSPLHF.

The V call is TRBV7-9, the J call TRBJ2-4; 7 bases match TRBD2. This CDR3 is 17 amino acids long. Trimming at V came to 5 bases and at J to 2 bases, leaving 12 bases not matched to a gene. Germline CDR1 SEHNR, CDR2 FQNEAQ (reference sequence). CDR3 bases: TGTGCCAGCAGCCTGACCCTCCCAGCGGGGACCAAAAACATTCAGTACTTC. It encodes CASSLTLPAGTKNIQYF.

V and J are TRBV7-2 and TRBJ2-5; 7 bases agree with TRBD2. CDR1 SGHTA and CDR2 FQGNSA come from the germline V gene. V lost 5 bases, J lost 1 base, and 13 bases stayed unmatched. The CDR3 length is 17 residues. CDR3 loop: CASSPPRAGTPQETQYF. CDR3 in DNA: TGTGCCAGCAGCCCCCCCCGAGCGGGGACCCCCCAAGAGACCCAGTACTTC.

This clone was seen a handful of times. The gene calls are TRBV6-2 or TRBV6-3 and TRBJ2-5; maybe TRBD2 (6 bases). Trimming took 2 bases from V and 1 from J, leaving 14 bases between them. Looked up from germline, CDR1 is MNHEY and CDR2 is SVGEGT. The CDR3 loop spans 16 amino acids. CDR3 region: CASSYVRGEIQETQYF. The CDR3 DNA follows: TGTGCCAGCAGTTACGTACGCGGGGAAATCCAAGAGACCCAGTACTTC.

V gene TRBV6-2 or TRBV6-3 combines with J gene TRBJ1-2; the D is unclear. This CDR3 spans 13 amino acids. Germline V CDR1 and CDR2: MNHEY, SVGEGT. Between the trimmed V and J ends, which lost 2 bases and 10 bases, there was a span of 14 bases. In DNA, the CDR3 is TGTGCCAGCAGTTACGCAGCGGGTGTGTTCTACACCTTC. This translates into CASSYAAGVFYTF.

In its sample, this clone was seen a few times. This sequence joins TRBV5-1 and TRBJ1-1; D gene ambiguous. Trimming shortened V by 3 bases and J by 6 bases, and 12 bases separated the two germline ends. Germline-derived CDR1 and CDR2 are SGHRS and YFSETQ. This CDR3 comprises 13 residues. The DNA for the CDR3 is TGCGCCAGCAGCTCCACTCTAAACGCTGAAGCTTTCTTT. Its protein product is CASSSTLNAEAFF.

J is TRBJ1-1 and V is TRBV30, with a weak D call TRBD1 (6 bases). V lost 3 bases and J lost 6, with 14 bases in between. The CDR3 consists of 13 residues. Germline V gives CDR1 GTSNPN, CDR2 SVGIG (reference sequence). In DNA, the CDR3 is TGTGCCTGGAGGCCAACAGGGATCGCTGAAGCTTTCTTT. Its protein is CAWRPTGIAEAFF.

V and J are TRBV29-1 and TRBJ1-4; TRBD1 matches 8 bases. The V and J ends lost 7 bases and 8 bases, in that order; junction bases with no gene match: 9. Germline V gives CDR1 SQVTM, CDR2 ANQGSEA. The CDR3 spans 13 residues. The CDR3 spells CSAVTGVGEKLFF. CDR3 sequence (DNA): TGCAGCGCCGTGACAGGGGTTGGGGAAAAACTGTTTTTT.

This clone was seen a handful of times. The chain combines TRBV11-2 with TRBJ2-5; D uncertain. CDR1 and CDR2 (germline): SGHAT, FQNNGV. Trimming cost V 4 bases and J 2 bases, with 11 bases left between them. There are 14 residues in the CDR3. CDR3 sequence: CASSSQPLQETQYF. CDR3 nucleotide sequence: TGTGCCAGCAGCTCACAGCCTTTGCAAGAGACCCAGTACTTC.

The chain uses TRBV6-1 and TRBJ2-6; 7 nucleotides match TRBD1. The CDR3 runs to 17 residues. Losses at the gene ends were 3 bases for V and 4 bases for J; bases not matched to a gene: 9. Looked up from germline, CDR1 is MNHNS and CDR2 is SASEGT. This chain's CDR3 is CASSDRDRTLGANVLTF. The CDR3 DNA sequence: TGTGCCAGCAGTGACAGGGACAGAACTCTGGGGGCCAACGTCCTGACTTTC.

The chain has TRBV7-2 and TRBJ1-3, with D unclear. V gave up 3 bases and J gave up 2 bases, with 11 bases separating them. Germline values: CDR1 SGHTA, CDR2 FQGNSA. The CDR3 has 15 amino acids. The CDR3 spells CASSLGRLTGNTIYF. The CDR3 coding sequence is TGTGCCAGCAGCTTGGGGAGACTTACTGGAAACACCATATATTTT.

The chain is built from TRBV18 and TRBJ2-1, with D unclear. CDR3 length equals 17 residues. Trimming took off 1 base at V and 0 bases at J, with 13 bases between the two ends. Germline CDR1 reads KGHSH; CDR2 reads LQKENI. The CDR3 spells CASSPRLSPSSYNEQFF. In nucleotides, the CDR3 is TGTGCCAGCTCACCACGGTTATCCCCTAGCTCCTACAATGAGCAGTTCTTC.

The chain employs TRBV5-6 and TRBJ1-1; D perhaps matches TRBD1 (6 bases). V was clipped by 4 bases and J by 2 bases, with 15 bases between them. The V gene's germline CDR1 is SGHDT and CDR2 YYEEEE. The CDR3 is 15 residues long. CDR3 nucleotides: TGTGCCAGCAGCCGATTTGGACAGCTAAACACTGAAGCTTTCTTT. The encoded protein is CASSRFGQLNTEAFF. Looking up the rest from reference TRBV5-6 and TRBJ1-1 gives the full variable domain: DAGVTQSPTHLIKTRGQQVTLRCSPKSGHDTVSWYQQALGQGPQFIFQYYEEEERQRGNFPDRFSGHQFPNYSSELNVNALLLGDSALYLCASSRFGQLNTEAFFGQGTRLTVV.

The chain employs TRBV4-1 and TRBJ2-7, with TRBD1 identical over 7 bases. Germline trimming cut 5 bases from V and 2 bases from J; bases unmatched to any gene: 9. Germline V gene sequence: CDR1 MGHRA, CDR2 YSYEKL. The CDR3 loop spans 15 amino acids. The CDR3 region is CASSRAGTAPYEQYF. The CDR3 nucleotides read TGCGCCAGCAGCAGAGCCGGGACAGCCCCCTACGAGCAGTACTTC.

The V gene is TRBV5-1, the J gene TRBJ2-6; D possibly corresponds to TRBD2 (5 bases). The germline V gene has CDR1 SGHRS and CDR2 YFSETQ. The CDR3 contains 15 residues. Trimming pared 2 bases from V and 1 base from J, leaving 7 bases between. The CDR3 DNA follows: TGCGCCAGCAGCTTCGAGGGTTCTGGGGCCAACGTCCTGACTTTC. Its translation is CASSFEGSGANVLTF.

Here the CDR3 reads CASSLIEGQLATNEKLFF. CDR3 sequence (DNA): TGCGCCAGCAGCTTGATCGAGGGACAGCTTGCAACTAATGAAAAACTGTTTTTT. The chain is built from TRBV5-1 and TRBJ1-4; 7 bases match TRBD1. Germline V lookup: CDR1 SGHRS, CDR2 YFSETQ. After removal of 1 base from V and 0 bases from J, the junction contained 9 bases not matched to a gene. The CDR3 spans 18 residues.

The V call is TRBV4-3, the J call TRBJ1-1, with D unclear. Trimming took off 4 bases at V and 5 bases at J, with 29 bases between the two ends. Germline loops: CDR1 LGHNA, CDR2 YSLEER. This CDR3 comprises 19 residues. The CDR3 sequence: CASSRSRVGSQDFNTEAFF. The CDR3 coding sequence is TGCGCCAGCAGCCGATCGAGGGTCGGGTCGCAAGATTTTAATACTGAAGCTTTCTTT.

This sequence joins TRBV4-1 and TRBJ1-5; TRBD1 agrees at 8 bases. Germline trimming cut 3 bases from V and 9 bases from J; bases unmatched to any gene: 7. Germline CDR1 reads MGHRA; CDR2 reads YSYEKL. This CDR3 has 14 residues. The CDR3 DNA is TGCGCCAGCAGCCAGGGGACAGGTCTTAGGCCCCAGCATTTT. It yields the protein CASSQGTGLRPQHF.

This clone was seen more than once but under ten times. The genes are TRBV29-1 and TRBJ1-2, with D hard to call. CDR3 length: 14 residues. Germline-derived CDR1 and CDR2 are SQVTM and ANQGSEA. Deletions cut 3 bases from V and 7 bases from J, with 18 bases between. The DNA for the CDR3 is TGCAGCGTTGATACGCGCGGCCTTATCTTTGGCTACACCTTC. Translated, it gives CSVDTRGLIFGYTF.

The CDR3 DNA is TGTGCCAGCATCCCAACGAGGACAGGGGGGAACACTGAAGCTTTCTTT. This codes for CASIPTRTGGNTEAFF. The chain carries TRBV27 and TRBJ1-1; 10 bases match TRBD1. CDR1 MNHEY and CDR2 SMNVEV come from the germline V gene (reference sequence). V was clipped by 7 bases and J by 1 base; unmatched bases: 9. The CDR3 contains 16 residues.

This rearrangement joins TRBV5-1 to TRBJ1-4; 9 nucleotides align to TRBD1. Germline CDR1 is SGHRS and CDR2 is YFSETQ. The V gene end was trimmed by 5 bases and the J gene end by 3 bases; junction bases not matched to a gene: 8. The CDR3 extends over 16 amino acids. CDR3 in DNA: TGCGCCAGCAGATCACAGGGGGCGATAGCTAATGAAAAACTGTTTTTT. Its protein is CASRSQGAIANEKLFF. The entire variable domain, with the rest obtained from reference TRBV5-1 and TRBJ1-4, is as follows: KAGVTQTPRYLIKTRGQQVTLSCSPISGHRSVSWYQQTPGQGLQFLFEYFSETQRNKGNFPGRFSGRQFSNSRSEMNVSTLELGDSALYLCASRSQGAIANEKLFFGSGTQLSVL.

The chain is built from TRBV6-5 and TRBJ2-3, with 7 bases that match TRBD1. CDR1 and CDR2 (germline): MNHEY, SVGAGI. CDR3 length: 14 amino acids. Trimming took 6 bases from V and 1 from J; bases not matched to a gene: 4. For the CDR3, the DNA is TGTGCCAGCAGCCCAGGGGGTCGCACAGATACGCAGTATTTT. It is translated as CASSPGGRTDTQYF.

The V call is TRBV27, the J call TRBJ2-7, with 11 bases aligning to TRBD1. V dropped 6 bases and J dropped 7; count of bases not matched to a gene: 5. Germline V lookup: CDR1 MNHEY, CDR2 SMNVEV (reference sequence). The CDR3 loop spans 13 amino acids. DNA of the CDR3: TGTGCCAGCAGAGGACAGGGGGCTGATGAGCAGTACTTC. Protein: CASRGQGADEQYF.